This T cell receptor beta chain came from a study of CD8 T cells in Susac syndrome. Concerning this clonotype itself: Its antigen remains unknown.

General observations from the study: The authors acknowledged that the study's TCR sequencing and HLA analysis involved relatively few individuals.

This CDR3 has 13 amino acids. Germline CDR1 and CDR2: SQVTM and ANQGSEA. Trimming removed 7 bases from V and 3 bases from J, with 16 bases in between. The CD8+ and CD4+ T cells were negatively isolated, with the TEMRA cells enriched by FACS. Random hexamers served to reverse transcribe about 0.5 to 1 ug RNA. TCR beta CDR3 was amplified by immunoSEQ multiplex PCR. This amplification extended across 54 Vbeta and 13 Jbeta segments. One entry per CDR3 protein results from TCRdb running MiXCR on the immunoSEQ multiplex PCR reads. In the table there are some 260,000 distinct CDR3 sequences, 70% to 90% of which are singletons.

The rearrangement uses TRBV29-1 and TRBJ2-7; perhaps D is TRBD1 or TRBD2 (5 bases each). The sample consisted of CD8+ T cells from PBMCs. This clonotype was obtained from a human donor with multiple sclerosis. The CDR3 bases are TGCAGCGCCCGGGACCTCCGGAGCTACGAGCAGTACTTC. Amino acids: CSARDLRSYEQYF.